The 3 T cell receptor beta chains below come from one sample, sequenced in a study of T cell responses to AZD1222 COVID-19 vaccine. Sequencing was performed with immunoSEQ multiplex PCR; in TCRdb, only in-frame clones are kept and a portion is missing. The sample shows more than 150,000 clones, about 86% of them seen only once. This material consisted of peripheral blood, taken on day 0 of AZD1222 vaccination. The receptors come from an adult in good health.

This chain links TRBV6-2 or TRBV6-3 with TRBJ2-1; the match to TRBD1 covers 11 bases. The V gene's germline CDR1 is MNHEY and CDR2 SVGEGT. The V segment lost 5 bases and the J segment 10 bases; nucleotides outside the gene matches: 7. CDR3 length: 14 residues. As DNA, the CDR3 is TGTGCCAGCAGTCAGGACAGGGGGCCTGGGGAGCAGTTCTTC. This codes for CASSQDRGPGEQFF.

The CDR3: CASSFMRGPVGNTEAFF. In DNA, the CDR3 is TGTGCCAGCAGTTTTATGAGGGGGCCCGTGGGGAACACTGAAGCTTTCTTT. This chain joins TRBV27 and TRBJ1-1; 7 positions agree with TRBD1. Germline V gives CDR1 MNHEY, CDR2 SMNVEV (reference sequence). The CDR3 spans 17 residues. The ends lost 3 bases at V and 1 base at J; junction bases unmatched: 11.

This clone has just one count. This rearrangement joins TRBV6-5 to TRBJ2-1; 7 nucleotides match TRBD2. Germline trimming cut 6 bases from V and 3 bases from J; bases unmatched to any gene: 8. Germline V gives CDR1 MNHEY, CDR2 SVGAGI. The CDR3 length is 15 residues. The CDR3 region is CASSVGLADYNEQFF. CDR3 nucleotide sequence: TGTGCCAGCAGCGTAGGGCTAGCGGACTACAATGAGCAGTTCTTC.